This TCR beta chain was recovered during a study of shared clonotypes between healthy human individuals. As regards this clone: Its target is not known. One end of the junction varies from germline; a read error may be responsible.

Clones were read by immunoSEQ multiplex PCR, and TCRdb kept only the in-frame ones, dropping some. The sample includes about 980,000 clones, less than 85% seen only once; the top ten take 1.5%. The CDR3 is made up of 17 amino acids. CDR1 and CDR2 from the germline V gene are SSHAT and FNYEAQ (reference sequence). Findings and limits, study-wide: Non-shared clonotypes displayed generation probabilities falling below those of clonotypes present in all four donors.

The TCR was taken from a man between 18 and 29 years old in good health. This chain uses TRBV7-7 with TRBJ2-2; 7 bases are a match to TRBD1. Specimen: memory CD4+ T cells sorted from blood. Subset described: CD45RA-negative fraction. The CDR3 nucleotides read TGTGCTAGCAGCCCATCGGGACAGAGCCTAAACACCGGGGAGCTGTTTTTT. It yields the protein CASSPSGQSLNTGELFF. Full variable domain (outside the CDR3, taken from reference TRBV7-7 and TRBJ2-2): GAGVSQSPRYKVTKRGQDVTLRCDPISSHATLYWYQQALGQGPEFLTYFNYEAQPDKSGLPSDRFSAERPEGSISTLTIQRTEQRDSAMYRCASSPSGQSLNTGELFFGEGSRLTVL.